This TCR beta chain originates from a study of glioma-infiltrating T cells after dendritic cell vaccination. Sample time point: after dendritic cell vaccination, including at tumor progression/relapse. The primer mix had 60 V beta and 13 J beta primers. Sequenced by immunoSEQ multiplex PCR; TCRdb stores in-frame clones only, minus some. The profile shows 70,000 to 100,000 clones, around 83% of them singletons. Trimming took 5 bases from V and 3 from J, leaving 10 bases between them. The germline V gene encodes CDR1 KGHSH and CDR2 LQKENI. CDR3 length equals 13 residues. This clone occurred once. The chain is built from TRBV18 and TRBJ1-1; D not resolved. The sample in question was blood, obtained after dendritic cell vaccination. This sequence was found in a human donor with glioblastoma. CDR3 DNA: TGTGCCAGCTCAATACTCGGGGACACTGAAGCTTTCTTT. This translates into CASSILGDTEAFF.